This is a list of T cell receptor beta chains from one sample in a study of Graves' ophthalmopathy and Graves' hyperthyroidism. A single record per CDR3 protein comes from TCRdb applying MiXCR to the multiplex PCR reads. The sample lists roughly 160,000 distinct CDR3 sequences, about two fifths occurring once. The sequenced sample consisted of peripheral blood. The receptors here all came from a man aged 25 to 40 with Graves' ophthalmopathy. The CDR3 runs from the conserved cysteine through the conserved F or W.

V	J	CDR3
TRBV11-3	TRBJ1-1	CASSLEQEASF
TRBV20-1	TRBJ1-2	CSAPTPGQAIYTF
TRBV30	TRBJ1-1	CAWATGLTEAFF
TRBV18	TRBJ2-5	CASSPGETQYF
TRBV12-5	TRBJ2-7	CASGGDRGIGIDEQYF
TRBV30	TRBJ2-7	CAWSVRHEQYF
TRBV2	TRBJ2-5	CASSEWVEETQYF
TRBV7-2	TRBJ2-7	CASSLLDYSYEQYF
TRBV20-1	TRBJ2-7	CRISGRADYEQYF
TRBV6-2/TRBV6-3	TRBJ2-7	CASSYSPGLVSFEQYF
TRBV28	TRBJ1-2	CASTLYYSNYGYTF
TRBV7-9	TRBJ2-5	CASSLRQGSETQYF
TRBV9	TRBJ2-7	CASIGDSSNRYF
TRBV6-2/TRBV6-3	TRBJ2-5	CASSSEGGATETQYF
TRBV6-4	TRBJ2-7	CASKSGTGGFSRGEQYF
TRBV7-2	TRBJ2-7	CASSLTSGLYEQYF
TRBV6-1	TRBJ2-5	CASSPNWGRETQYF
TRBV20-1	TRBJ2-7	CSASFYRHPNDYEQYF
TRBV4-1	TRBJ1-2	CASSQDLFTGRGGYTF
TRBV12-3/TRBV12-4	TRBJ2-4	CASSLGDQTNIQCF
TRBV28	TRBJ1-5	CASITPTGGKQPQHF
TRBV5-5	TRBJ1-2	CASSRERPLYGYTF
TRBV12-3/TRBV12-4	TRBJ1-6	CASSGLGLRNSPLHF
TRBV6-1	TRBJ1-5	CASSPRQGLSNQPQHF
TRBV10-3	TRBJ1-6	CAISEREGIADGDLHF
TRBV10-3	TRBJ2-2	CAISGFSSGTGTGELFF
TRBV19	TRBJ1-5	CASSAQGLGLSNQPQHF
TRBV6-5	TRBJ1-2	CASSSPGQGHYGYTF
TRBV6-2/TRBV6-3	TRBJ2-7	CASSLGGLTYEQYF
TRBV2	TRBJ2-7	CASKARTYEQYF
TRBV6-2/TRBV6-3	TRBJ2-6	CASTRQGVRSGANVLTF